One and the same sample provided the 4 T cell receptor beta chains below, sequenced in a study of T cell responses to AZD1222 COVID-19 vaccine. Measured with immunoSEQ multiplex PCR; TCRdb has only the in-frame clones, and not every one. This sample has 120,000 or so clones, with about 86% found just once. Sequenced material: peripheral blood, taken 28 days after the second AZD1222 dose. The receptor set was obtained from an adult who received the AZD1222 COVID-19 vaccine.

The genes are TRBV10-2 and TRBJ1-1; TRBD1 agrees at 9 bases. With 6 bases clipped from V and 3 bases from J, the junction kept 2 bases outside the gene matches. Germline V CDR1 and CDR2: WSHSY, SAAADI. CDR3 length: 13 amino acids. CDR3 in amino acids: CASSDRGDTEAFF. In DNA form, the CDR3 reads TGCGCCAGCAGCGACAGGGGGGACACTGAAGCTTTCTTT.

This chain uses TRBV6-2 or TRBV6-3 with TRBJ2-5, with no clear D. V lost 8 bases and J 7 bases, leaving 11 bases between the germline ends. This CDR3 contains 11 residues. The germline V gene encodes CDR1 MNHEY and CDR2 SVGEGT. As DNA, the CDR3 is TGTGCCAGCGGCCTTTGGGCGACCCAGTACTTC. It yields the protein CASGLWATQYF.

This clone was counted a few times. The CDR3 loop reads CAVQPQHF. The CDR3 DNA sequence: TGTGCGGTTCAGCCCCAGCATTTT. V usage is TRBV12-3 or TRBV12-4 and J usage is TRBJ1-5, with no clear D. There are 8 residues in the CDR3.

The chain joins TRBV2 to TRBJ1-5; possible D gene TRBD1, 5 bases. Trimming stripped 0 bases from V and 7 bases from J, with 13 bases between. The germline CDR1 and CDR2 sequences are SNHLY and FYNNEI. The CDR3 runs 15 residues. The CDR3 DNA reads as TGTGCCAGCAGTGAAGCCTGGGGCATTGGGCAGCCCCAGCATTTT. Residues: CASSEAWGIGQPQHF. Full variable domain (rest looked up from reference TRBV2 and TRBJ1-5): EPEVTQTPSHQVTQMGQEVILRCVPISNHLYFYWYRQILGQKVEFLVSFYNNEISEKSEIFDDQFSVERPDGSNFTLKIRSTKLEDSAMYFCASSEAWGIGQPQHFGDGTRLSIL.